The sample holds a few counts of the clone carrying this T cell receptor beta chain. Its antigen is undetermined. The data stem from a study of cytotoxic CD8 clonotypes in ibrutinib-treated CLL. Across the study: Response samples were taken after a median around 11 months of treatment, range 6 to 36.

Broader study findings: Public clonotypes occurred uncommonly; on treatment, they contracted or remained stable. Clonality (at baseline) was higher than in age-matched healthy donors and tracked circulating CD8+ T-cell counts.

Frozen PBMC stocks contributed roughly 2.1 micrograms of genomic DNA to the TCR beta libraries. Germline CDR1 is SQVTM and CDR2 is ANQGSEA. The CDR3 sequence is 11 residues long. The V end was cut by 5 bases, the J end by 5 bases, with 9 bases between. Method: immunoSEQ multiplex PCR; TCRdb's copy keeps in-frame clones and lacks some. The sample shows almost 250,000 clones, 70% of them seen only once. V is TRBV29-1 and J is TRBJ1-2, with D uncertain. Sequences were derived from PBMCs, sampled after 24 months of ibrutinib treatment. The TCR was taken from a human donor with chronic lymphocytic leukemia. In DNA form, the CDR3 reads TGCAGCGTTCCCGTAAGGTATGGCTACACCTTC. Protein: CSVPVRYGYTF.